This is a list of T cell receptor beta chains from one sample in a study of blood T cell repertoires in COVID-19. TCRdb's table, derived via immunoSEQ multiplex PCR, lists solely in-frame clones and lacks some. The data contain 80,000 to 100,000 clones, around 88% of them singletons. Sequenced material: peripheral blood. Source of these receptors: a man aged 50-60 years with COVID-19, enrolled during active disease. Both conserved end residues are part of each CDR3. D genes are given only for firm matches. Clone size appears in some rows only: once, few, many, or a class for an expanded clone.

CDR3 protein,CDR3 DNA,CDR3 length,D gene,V gene,clone size,J gene
CSVGARTDTQYF,TGCAGCGTTGGTGCCAGAACAGATACGCAGTATTTT,12,NA,TRBV29-1,NA,TRBJ2-3
CASSYPSPGANYGYTF,TGTGCCAGCAGTTATCCTTCTCCCGGAGCTAACTATGGCTACACCTTC,16,NA,TRBV6-2/TRBV6-3,NA,TRBJ1-2
CASSLGTAGKNTEAFF,TGCGCCAGCAGCCTGGGGACGGCAGGGAAGAACACTGAAGCTTTCTTT,16,NA,TRBV5-1,NA,TRBJ1-1
CASSRDRGYEQYF,TGTGCCAGCAGCCGGGACAGGGGCTACGAGCAGTACTTC,13,TRBD1,TRBV5-6,NA,TRBJ2-7
CASSKGQGEDGYTF,TGTGCCAGCAGTAAGGGACAGGGTGAGGATGGCTACACCTTC,14,TRBD1,TRBV6-5,NA,TRBJ1-2
CASRAGTLIPGELFF,TGTGCCAGTAGAGCCGGGACTCTCATCCCCGGGGAGCTGTTTTTT,15,NA,TRBV19,once,TRBJ2-2
CASSPVGSGGAYEQYF,TGTGCCAGCAGTCCAGTCGGTAGCGGGGGGGCTTACGAGCAGTACTTC,16,TRBD2,TRBV7-2,NA,TRBJ2-7
CASSRTSGVPSSYNEQFF,TGTGCCAGCAGTCGGACTAGCGGGGTTCCCAGCTCCTACAATGAGCAGTTCTTC,18,TRBD2,TRBV7-8,NA,TRBJ2-1
CASSLRGRGLAPWVF,TGTGCCAGCAGCTTAAGGGGTCGGGGACTAGCGCCCTGGGTCTTC,15,TRBD2,TRBV7-3,NA,TRBJ2-1
CATSRDGTGDSYEQYF,TGTGCCACCAGCAGAGACGGGACAGGGGACTCCTACGAGCAGTACTTC,16,TRBD1,TRBV15,NA,TRBJ2-7
CASRGQGTREQFF,TGTGCCAGCCGGGGACAGGGGACGCGTGAGCAGTTCTTC,13,TRBD1,TRBV28,NA,TRBJ2-1
CATSDSGGRYNEQFF,TGTGCCACCAGTGACTCAGGGGGCCGTTACAATGAGCAGTTCTTC,15,TRBD1,TRBV24-1,NA,TRBJ2-1
CASSKQGTNEKLFF,TGTGCCAGCTCGAAACAGGGTACCAATGAAAAACTGTTTTTT,14,NA,TRBV19,NA,TRBJ1-4
CASTTTQGGNSPLHF,TGTGCCAGCACCACTACGCAGGGTGGGAATTCACCCCTCCACTTT,15,NA,TRBV7-9,NA,TRBJ1-6
CASSVGGGRSYNSPLHF,TGTGCCAGCAGCGTAGGAGGGGGCCGGTCCTATAATTCACCCCTCCACTTT,17,TRBD1,TRBV9,NA,TRBJ1-6
CASSSGDRRNTEAFF,TGTGCCAGCAGCTCAGGGGACAGGCGAAACACTGAAGCTTTCTTT,15,TRBD1,TRBV7-2,NA,TRBJ1-1
CASSPQGAGQPQHF,TGTGCCAGCAGTCCCCAGGGGGCGGGTCAGCCCCAGCATTTT,14,TRBD1,TRBV6-6,NA,TRBJ1-5
CASRLGQGLNYGYTF,TGTGCCAGCAGGCTGGGACAGGGGTTAAACTATGGCTACACCTTC,15,TRBD1,TRBV6-5,medium-sized,TRBJ1-2
CASSQSRGVDYGYTF,TGTGCCAGCTCACAATCGCGGGGGGTTGACTATGGCTACACCTTC,15,NA,TRBV18,NA,TRBJ1-2
CASSPRGGDTYEQYF,TGTGCCAGTAGTCCCAGGGGAGGGGATACGTACGAGCAGTACTTC,15,NA,TRBV19,NA,TRBJ2-7
CASLGGLTTDTQYF,TGTGCCAGCCTGGGGGGGCTGACGACAGATACGCAGTATTTT,14,NA,TRBV2,NA,TRBJ2-3
CASTRVGQGVHYGYTF,TGTGCCAGCACAAGGGTAGGACAGGGGGTGCACTATGGCTACACCTTC,16,TRBD1,TRBV28,NA,TRBJ1-2
CASSWVTSVQETQYF,TGCGCCAGCAGCTGGGTGACTAGCGTACAAGAGACCCAGTACTTC,15,TRBD2,TRBV5-1,NA,TRBJ2-5
CASSLGGVINEQYF,TGTGCCAGCAGCTTAGGGGGGGTAATCAACGAGCAGTACTTC,14,NA,TRBV11-3,NA,TRBJ2-7
CASSPFEGLEQYF,TGCGCCAGCAGCCCATTCGAGGGCCTCGAGCAGTACTTC,13,NA,TRBV5-1,NA,TRBJ2-7
CATSRAWGQGEKLFF,TGTGCCACCAGCAGGGCCTGGGGCCAGGGGGAAAAACTGTTTTTT,15,NA,TRBV15,NA,TRBJ1-4
CASSQISGANVLTF,TGTGCCAGCAGTCAGATCTCTGGGGCCAACGTCCTGACTTTC,14,NA,TRBV28,NA,TRBJ2-6
CASSYRQGNYIF,TGTGCCAGCAGTTACCGACAGGGAAACTACATCTTC,12,TRBD1,TRBV6-5,NA,TRBJ1-2
CSGGTDTQYF,TGCAGTGGAGGCACAGATACGCAGTATTTT,10,NA,TRBV20-1,NA,TRBJ2-3
CATLGGGNEKLFF,TGTGCCACCCTAGGGGGAGGGAATGAAAAACTGTTTTTT,13,NA,TRBV12-3/TRBV12-4,NA,TRBJ1-4
CSSSSGRETQYF,TGCAGCTCCTCGTCAGGCCGGGAGACCCAGTACTTC,12,NA,TRBV29-1,NA,TRBJ2-5
CASSLIAGGRDEQFF,TGTGCTAGCAGCTTAATCGCGGGGGGGCGGGATGAGCAGTTCTTC,15,TRBD2,TRBV7-7,NA,TRBJ2-1
CASSLGRNHGYTF,TGTGCCAGCAGTTTGGGCAGGAATCATGGCTACACCTTC,13,NA,TRBV28,NA,TRBJ1-2
CASSEGPSGMETQYF,TGTGCCAGCAGCGAGGGCCCCTCTGGAATGGAGACCCAGTACTTC,15,NA,TRBV7-3,NA,TRBJ2-5
CASSIGRGSTGNTIYF,TGTGCCAGTAGTATAGGTCGCGGATCCACTGGAAACACCATATATTTT,16,NA,TRBV19,NA,TRBJ1-3
CASSGLAGYGEQFF,TGTGCCAGCAGCGGACTAGCGGGGTACGGTGAGCAGTTCTTC,14,TRBD2,TRBV6-5,NA,TRBJ2-1
CASSREGNGAKNIQYF,TGCGCCAGCAGCCGAGAGGGCAACGGAGCCAAAAACATTCAGTACTTC,16,NA,TRBV5-1,NA,TRBJ2-4
CASSQELRLAINNEQFF,TGCGCCAGCAGCCAAGAATTGAGACTAGCGATTAACAATGAGCAGTTCTTC,17,TRBD2,TRBV4-1,NA,TRBJ2-1
CASRGVQGDQPQHF,TGCGCCAGCAGGGGGGTACAGGGTGATCAGCCCCAGCATTTT,14,NA,TRBV10-2,once,TRBJ1-5
CASSLTVTGANVLTF,TGCGCCAGCAGCTTAACAGTCACTGGGGCCAACGTCCTGACTTTC,15,NA,TRBV5-1,NA,TRBJ2-6
CAYGRETQYF,TGTGCCTACGGTCGAGAGACCCAGTACTTC,10,NA,TRBV30,NA,TRBJ2-5
CASSAKTGPNSPLHF,TGTGCCAGCTCAGCAAAGACAGGTCCTAATTCACCCCTCCACTTT,15,NA,TRBV18,NA,TRBJ1-6
CASSQVTADWGYTF,TGTGCCAGCAGCCAAGTGACGGCGGACTGGGGCTACACCTTC,14,NA,TRBV3-1/TRBV3-2,once,TRBJ1-2
CASSFRGGSLYQPQHF,TGTGCCAGCAGTTTTCGGGGGGGGTCGTTGTATCAGCCCCAGCATTTT,16,NA,TRBV27,few,TRBJ1-5
CASSERGWSYEQYF,TGTGCCAGCAGTGAGAGGGGGTGGTCCTACGAGCAGTACTTC,14,NA,TRBV6-1,NA,TRBJ2-7
CASNPGRTEAFF,TGTGCCAGCAACCCCGGTCGGACAGAAGCTTTCTTT,12,NA,TRBV6-4,NA,TRBJ1-1
CASSGPQGAPTEAFF,TGTGCCAGCAGCGGCCCACAGGGGGCGCCCACTGAAGCTTTCTTT,15,TRBD1,TRBV5-4,NA,TRBJ1-1
CASNPIRRTDNTGELFF,TGTGCCAGCAACCCGATACGGAGGACAGACAACACCGGGGAGCTGTTTTTT,17,NA,TRBV27,NA,TRBJ2-2